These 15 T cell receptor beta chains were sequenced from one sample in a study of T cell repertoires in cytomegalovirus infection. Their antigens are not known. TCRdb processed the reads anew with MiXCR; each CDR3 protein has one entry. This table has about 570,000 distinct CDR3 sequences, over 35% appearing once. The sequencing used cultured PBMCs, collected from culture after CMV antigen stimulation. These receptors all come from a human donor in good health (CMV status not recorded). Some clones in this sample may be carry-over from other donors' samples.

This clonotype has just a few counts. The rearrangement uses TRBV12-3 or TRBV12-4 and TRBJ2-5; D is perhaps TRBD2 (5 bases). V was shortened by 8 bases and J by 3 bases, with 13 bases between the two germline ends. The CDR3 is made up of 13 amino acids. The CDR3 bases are TGTGCCAGCTCCTTCGGGGAAGAAGAGACCCAGTACTTC. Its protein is CASSFGEEETQYF.

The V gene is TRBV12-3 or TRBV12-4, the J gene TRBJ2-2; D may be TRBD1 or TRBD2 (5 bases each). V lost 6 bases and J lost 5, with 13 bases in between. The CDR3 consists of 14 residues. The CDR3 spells CASRGRDVTGELFF. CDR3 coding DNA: TGTGCCAGCAGGGGACGGGACGTGACCGGGGAGCTGTTTTTT.

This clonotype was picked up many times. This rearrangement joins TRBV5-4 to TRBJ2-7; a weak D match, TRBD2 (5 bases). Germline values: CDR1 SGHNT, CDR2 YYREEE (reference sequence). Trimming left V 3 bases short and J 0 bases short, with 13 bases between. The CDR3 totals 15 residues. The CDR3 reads CASSYGDSSSYEQYF. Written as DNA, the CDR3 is TGTGCCAGCAGCTACGGGGATTCAAGCTCCTACGAGCAGTACTTC.

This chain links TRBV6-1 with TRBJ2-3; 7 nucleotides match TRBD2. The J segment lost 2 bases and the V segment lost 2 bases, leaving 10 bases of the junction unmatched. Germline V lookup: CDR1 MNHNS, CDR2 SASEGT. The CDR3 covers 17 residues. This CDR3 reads CASSEYRGSGFTDTQYF. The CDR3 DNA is TGTGCCAGCAGTGAATACCGGGGTAGCGGGTTCACAGATACGCAGTATTTT.

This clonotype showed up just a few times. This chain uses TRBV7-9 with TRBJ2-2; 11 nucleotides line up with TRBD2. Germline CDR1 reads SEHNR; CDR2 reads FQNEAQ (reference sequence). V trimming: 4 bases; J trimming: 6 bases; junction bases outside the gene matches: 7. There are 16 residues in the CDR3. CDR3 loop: CASSSLSGRAPGELFF. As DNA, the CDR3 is TGTGCCAGCAGCTCCCTTAGCGGGAGGGCCCCCGGGGAGCTGTTTTTT.

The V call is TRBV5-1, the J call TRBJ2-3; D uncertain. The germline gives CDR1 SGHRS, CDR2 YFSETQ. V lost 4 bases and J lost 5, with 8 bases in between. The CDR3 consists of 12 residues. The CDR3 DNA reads TGCGCCAGCAGCGTCTTAGGAGATACGCAGTATTTT. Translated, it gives CASSVLGDTQYF. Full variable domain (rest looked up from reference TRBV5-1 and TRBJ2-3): KAGVTQTPRYLIKTRGQQVTLSCSPISGHRSVSWYQQTPGQGLQFLFEYFSETQRNKGNFPGRFSGRQFSNSRSEMNVSTLELGDSALYLCASSVLGDTQYFGPGTRLTVL.

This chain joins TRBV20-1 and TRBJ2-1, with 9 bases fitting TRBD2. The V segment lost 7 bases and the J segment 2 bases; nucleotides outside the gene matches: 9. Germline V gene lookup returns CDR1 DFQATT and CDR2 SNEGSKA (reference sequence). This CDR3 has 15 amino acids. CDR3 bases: TGCAGTGTGGCGGGAGGGCTACTAGCCTACAATGAGCAGTTCTTC. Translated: CSVAGGLLAYNEQFF.

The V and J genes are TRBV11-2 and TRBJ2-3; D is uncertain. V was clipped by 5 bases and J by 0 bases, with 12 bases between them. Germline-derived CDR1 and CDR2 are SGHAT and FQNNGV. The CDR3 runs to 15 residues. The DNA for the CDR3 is TGTGCCAGCAGCCCGGCAATCCATAGCACAGATACGCAGTATTTT. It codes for CASSPAIHSTDTQYF.

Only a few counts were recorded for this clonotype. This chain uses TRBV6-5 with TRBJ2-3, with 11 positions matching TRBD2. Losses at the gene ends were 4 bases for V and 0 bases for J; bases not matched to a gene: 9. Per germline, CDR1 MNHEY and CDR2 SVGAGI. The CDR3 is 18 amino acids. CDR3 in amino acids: CASSSGLAGLTSTDTQYF. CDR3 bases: TGTGCCAGCAGTTCAGGACTAGCGGGCTTGACTAGCACAGATACGCAGTATTTT.

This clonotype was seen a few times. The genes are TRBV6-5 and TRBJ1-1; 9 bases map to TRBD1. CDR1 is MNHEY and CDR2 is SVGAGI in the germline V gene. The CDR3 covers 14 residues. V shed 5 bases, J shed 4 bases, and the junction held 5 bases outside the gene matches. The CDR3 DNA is TGTGCCAGCAGTGGGACAGGGAGAGCCACTGAAGCTTTCTTT. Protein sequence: CASSGTGRATEAFF.

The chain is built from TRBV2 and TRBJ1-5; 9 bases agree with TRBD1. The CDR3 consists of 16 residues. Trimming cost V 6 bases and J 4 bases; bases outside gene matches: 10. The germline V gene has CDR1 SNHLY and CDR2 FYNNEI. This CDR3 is CASRRTGASGNQPQHF. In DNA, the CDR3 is TGTGCCAGCAGGCGGACAGGGGCGTCCGGGAATCAGCCCCAGCATTTT.

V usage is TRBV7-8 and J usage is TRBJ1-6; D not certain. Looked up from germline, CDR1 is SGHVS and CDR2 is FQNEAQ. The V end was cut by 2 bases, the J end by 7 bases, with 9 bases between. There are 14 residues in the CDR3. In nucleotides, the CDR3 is TGTGCCAGCAGCTTACGGACGGACAATTCACCCCTCCACTTT. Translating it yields CASSLRTDNSPLHF.

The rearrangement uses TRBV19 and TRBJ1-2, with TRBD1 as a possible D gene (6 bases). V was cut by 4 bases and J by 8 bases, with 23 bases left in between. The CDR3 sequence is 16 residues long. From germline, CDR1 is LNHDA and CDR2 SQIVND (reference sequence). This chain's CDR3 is CASSTHPGGPHGGYTF. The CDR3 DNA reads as TGTGCCAGTAGTACTCATCCCGGGGGGCCCCATGGGGGCTACACCTTC. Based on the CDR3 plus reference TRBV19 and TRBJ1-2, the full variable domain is DGGITQSPKYLFRKEGQNVTLSCEQNLNHDAMYWYRQDPGQGLRLIYYSQIVNDFQKGDIAEGYSVSREKKESFPLTVTSAQKNPTAFYLCASSTHPGGPHGGYTFGSGTRLTVV.

CDR3 DNA sequence: TGTGCCAGCAGCTTAGGGGCAGGGTCTAGTGAGCAGTTCTTC. Its translation: CASSLGAGSSEQFF. The genes are TRBV7-2 and TRBJ2-1, with D possibly TRBD1 on 5 matching bases. The V gene's germline CDR1 is SGHTA and CDR2 FQGNSA. The CDR3 consists of 14 residues. V lost 1 base and J 9 bases, leaving 13 bases between the germline ends.

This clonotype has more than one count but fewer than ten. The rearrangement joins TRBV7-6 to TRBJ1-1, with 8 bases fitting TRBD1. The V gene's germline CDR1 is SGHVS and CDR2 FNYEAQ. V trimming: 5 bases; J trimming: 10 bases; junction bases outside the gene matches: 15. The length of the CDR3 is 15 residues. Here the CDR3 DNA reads TGTGCCAGCAGCAAGGCAGGGGGCGCCTATGGAGGAGCTTTCTTT. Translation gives CASSKAGGAYGGAFF.